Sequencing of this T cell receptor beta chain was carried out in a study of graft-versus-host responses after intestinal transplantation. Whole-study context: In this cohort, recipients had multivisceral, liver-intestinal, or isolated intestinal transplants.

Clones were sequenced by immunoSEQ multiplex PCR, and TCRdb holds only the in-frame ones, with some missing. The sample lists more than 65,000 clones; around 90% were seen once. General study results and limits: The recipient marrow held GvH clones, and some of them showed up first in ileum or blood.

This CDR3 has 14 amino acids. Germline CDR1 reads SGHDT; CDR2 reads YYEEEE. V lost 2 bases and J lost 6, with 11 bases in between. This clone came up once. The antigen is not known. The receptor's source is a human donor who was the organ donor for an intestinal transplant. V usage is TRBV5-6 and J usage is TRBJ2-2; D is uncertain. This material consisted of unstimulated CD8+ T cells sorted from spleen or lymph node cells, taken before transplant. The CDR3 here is CASSFTSLAGELFF. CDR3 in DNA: TGTGCCAGCAGCTTTACTTCTCTCGCCGGGGAGCTGTTTTTT.